The 17 T cell receptor beta chains below come from one sample, sequenced in a study of T cell changes during pregnancy in multiple sclerosis. Sequencing used immunoSEQ multiplex PCR; TCRdb keeps in-frame clones, though not all of them. Of under 85,000 clones in the sample, 90% were seen once. Here the sequenced sample was peripheral blood, taken in the third trimester of pregnancy. Receptors were obtained from a female donor with multiple sclerosis, enrolled in a pregnancy study.

V gene TRBV5-8 combines with J gene TRBJ1-5, with TRBD1 as a possible D gene (5 bases). Germline assignment: CDR1 SGHTS and CDR2 YDEGEE. The CDR3 consists of 15 residues. Trimming stripped 4 bases from V and 4 bases from J, with 15 bases between. CDR3 DNA: TGTGCCAGCAGCCGGGACTTGGTTGGAAATCAGCCCCAGCATTTT. Translated, it gives CASSRDLVGNQPQHF.

V usage is TRBV18 and J usage is TRBJ2-7; the D gene is possibly TRBD1 (5 bases). Germline lookup yields CDR1 KGHSH and CDR2 LQKENI. This CDR3 comprises 13 residues. Trimming took 0 bases from V and 3 from J, leaving 6 bases between them. CDR3 sequence reads: CASSPPQGYEQYF. DNA for the CDR3: TGTGCCAGCTCACCACCCCAGGGCTACGAGCAGTACTTC.

This chain uses TRBV5-1 with TRBJ2-7, with D perhaps TRBD1 (6 bases). Germline lookup yields CDR1 SGHRS and CDR2 YFSETQ. Trimming took off 5 bases at V and 3 bases at J, with 15 bases between the two ends. The CDR3 loop spans 14 amino acids. CDR3 sequence reads: CASRAQGSHYEQYF. The CDR3 DNA follows: TGCGCCAGCAGGGCCCAGGGGAGCCACTACGAGCAGTACTTC.

This sequence joins TRBV6-8 and TRBJ2-2, with 7 bases aligning to TRBD1. Per the germline V gene, CDR1 is MNHGY and CDR2 is SAAAGT. The length of the CDR3 is 15 residues. The ends lost 3 bases at V and 4 bases at J; junction bases unmatched: 5. CDR3 loop: CASSYWTGGTGELFF. The CDR3 DNA reads TGTGCCAGCAGTTATTGGACAGGTGGCACCGGGGAGCTGTTTTTT.

The chain employs TRBV9 and TRBJ1-4; a weak D match, TRBD1 (6 bases). Germline values: CDR1 SGDLS, CDR2 YYNGEE. This CDR3 region has 15 residues. With 2 bases removed from V and 8 bases from J, the gap between germline ends came to 16 bases. CDR3 sequence: CASSVAGARREKLFF. The CDR3 nucleotides read TGTGCCAGCAGCGTGGCAGGGGCGCGGCGCGAAAAACTGTTTTTT.

The rearrangement links TRBV11-2 to TRBJ2-1, with TRBD1 as a possible D gene (5 bases). The CDR3 is 15 residues long. V was shortened by 7 bases and J by 0 bases, with 13 bases between the two germline ends. Germline values: CDR1 SGHAT, CDR2 FQNNGV. CDR3 nucleotides: TGTGCCAGCACCGAGTCAAGGGGCTCCTACAATGAGCAGTTCTTC. Amino acid sequence: CASTESRGSYNEQFF.

The chain joins TRBV27 to TRBJ1-2; 8 bases agree with TRBD1. Per germline, CDR1 MNHEY and CDR2 SMNVEV (reference sequence). V shed 5 bases, J shed 8 bases, and the junction held 13 bases outside the gene matches. The CDR3 loop spans 15 amino acids. CDR3 protein: CASSQGRGQFRGYTF. For the CDR3, the DNA is TGTGCCAGCAGTCAGGGCAGGGGGCAGTTTAGGGGCTACACCTTC.

V gene TRBV10-2 combines with J gene TRBJ2-1, with 11 bases lining up with TRBD2. Germline V gene sequence: CDR1 WSHSY, CDR2 SAAADI. The V segment lost 9 bases and the J segment 7 bases; nucleotides outside the gene matches: 8. The CDR3 covers 14 residues. The CDR3 loop is CASSSGTSGNEQFF. In DNA, the CDR3 is TGCGCCAGTTCTTCCGGGACTAGCGGTAATGAGCAGTTCTTC.

The CDR3 coding sequence is TGTGCCTGGAGTGAGGGGGCAAACTCTGGAAACACCATATATTTT. Its translation: CAWSEGANSGNTIYF. The chain couples TRBV30 to TRBJ1-3, with TRBD1 identical over 7 bases. Germline V gene data show CDR1 as GTSNPN and CDR2 as SVGIG (reference sequence). The CDR3 sequence is 15 residues long. Losses at the gene ends were 1 base for V and 0 bases for J; bases not matched to a gene: 3. The full variable domain, its missing parts supplied by reference TRBV30 and TRBJ1-3, is SQTIHQWPATLVQPVGSPLSLECTVEGTSNPNLYWYRQAAGRGLQLLFYSVGIGQISSEVPQNLSASRPQDRQFILSSKKLLLSDSGFYLCAWSEGANSGNTIYFGEGSWLTVV.

This clone came up once. The chain has TRBV7-9 and TRBJ1-2; no reliable D call. There are 14 residues in the CDR3. Trimming shortened V by 1 base and J by 0 bases, and 6 bases separated the two germline ends. CDR1 and CDR2 (germline): SEHNR, FQNEAQ (reference sequence). This chain's CDR3 is CASSLVAANYGYTF. CDR3 bases: TGTGCCAGCAGCTTAGTTGCAGCTAACTATGGCTACACCTTC.

J is TRBJ2-7 and V is TRBV11-3, with a possible D match to TRBD2 (6 bases). CDR1 and CDR2 (germline): SGHNT, YENEEA. The V end lost 5 bases, the J end lost 8 bases, and 16 bases lay between the germline ends. The CDR3 covers 13 residues. CDR3 bases: TGTGCCAGCAGCACGGTGGCAGGGAGGCAGCAGTACTTC. The encoded protein is CASSTVAGRQQYF.

The chain employs TRBV7-9 and TRBJ2-7; TRBD2 might be the D (5 bases). The length of the CDR3 is 15 residues. The germline CDR1 and CDR2 sequences are SEHNR and FQNEAQ (reference sequence). Trimming took off 6 bases at V and 0 bases at J, with 15 bases between the two ends. The CDR3 loop reads CASSTHFGSSYEQYF. The CDR3 DNA reads TGTGCCAGCAGTACGCACTTTGGGAGCTCCTACGAGCAGTACTTC.

The CDR3 loop reads CASGSGQSTLQETQYF. For the CDR3, the DNA is TGTGCTAGTGGTTCCGGACAGAGCACCCTCCAAGAGACCCAGTACTTC. The genes are TRBV12-5 and TRBJ2-5; possible D gene TRBD1, 6 bases. V was trimmed by 4 bases and J by 1 base, leaving 16 bases between them. Germline assignment: CDR1 LGHNT and CDR2 FRNRAP. There are 16 residues in the CDR3. Filled out from reference TRBV12-5 and TRBJ2-5, the complete variable domain reads DARVTQTPRHKVTEMGQEVTMRCQPILGHNTVFWYRQTMMQGLELLAYFRNRAPLDDSGMPKDRFSAEMPDATLATLKIQPSEPRDSAVYFCASGSGQSTLQETQYFGPGTRLLVL.

J is TRBJ1-2 and V is TRBV28; 8 bases agree with TRBD1. Looked up from germline, CDR1 is MDHEN and CDR2 is SYDVKM. Germline trimming cut 5 bases from V and 8 bases from J; bases unmatched to any gene: 13. The CDR3 runs 15 residues. The CDR3 region has the DNA TGTGCCAGCAGTCCTTCAGGGGGCATAGTTTGGGGCTACACCTTC. It yields the protein CASSPSGGIVWGYTF.

This chain joins TRBV5-1 and TRBJ2-7; the D is unclear. Per the germline V gene, CDR1 is SGHRS and CDR2 is YFSETQ. V was trimmed by 1 base and J by 2 bases, leaving 13 bases between them. CDR3 size: 15 residues. The CDR3 DNA follows: TGCGCCAGCAGCTTGAATTCAGGTTATGCCTACGAGCAGTACTTC. Protein: CASSLNSGYAYEQYF.

CDR3 sequence reads: CASSVASGRLGANVLTF. The CDR3 DNA sequence: TGTGCCAGCAGCGTAGCTAGCGGGAGGCTTGGGGCCAACGTCCTGACTTTC. The chain is built from TRBV9 and TRBJ2-6; 11 positions match TRBD2. The junction had 2 bases not matched to a gene; V was cut back by 0 bases and J by 3 bases. The CDR3 runs 17 residues. Germline assignment: CDR1 SGDLS and CDR2 YYNGEE.

CDR3: CASSPGLAGAYEQFF. CDR3 DNA: TGTGCCAGCAGCCCCGGACTAGCGGGGGCTTATGAGCAGTTCTTC. The chain has TRBV4-2 and TRBJ2-1, with 13 bases lining up with TRBD2. This CDR3 spans 15 amino acids. The ends lost 4 bases at V and 8 bases at J; junction bases unmatched: 5. The V gene's germline CDR1 is LGHNA and CDR2 YNFKEQ.